This TCR beta chain stems from a study of yellow fever vaccine responses in identical twins (dated by TCRdb to about 2018). Looking at the study overall: Focusing on identical twins, the study followed the T cell clones that responded to the vaccine, and did so with precision. Here is what the overall study found, with its caveats: According to the authors, in identical twins the way T cells responded to vaccination appeared partly convergent and partly personalized.

About this clonotype: Its specific antigen is unknown. No base qualities exist here, and no much larger clone lies one base off it.

Preparation of the library involved RT-PCR. The sequencer listed for this sample is Illumina HiSeq 2500. The public reads were reprocessed in TCRdb via fastp at Q25 and MiXCR, keeping in-frame beta chains. Rows with a matching CDR3 protein are joined into one entry that keeps the most common DNA and genes. This sample gives about 5,600 distinct CDR3 sequences in total; 65% to 80% of them show up just once. 2.6% of the sample rests with the top ten. Germline trimming: 0 bases from V, 5 bases from J; junction bases outside gene matches: 9. CDR1 and CDR2 are drawn from the germline V gene: MNHEY, SVGEGT. Its CDR3 holds 20 amino acids, cysteine through phenylalanine. The CDR3 DNA has 60 bases and is translated from base 1.

The receptor was isolated from a woman younger than 30 who received the yellow fever vaccine. Donor details come from another sample of the same person, matched by shared clones. The rearranged segments are TRBV6-2 or TRBV6-3 and TRBJ2-2; TRBD2 matches 16 bases in the middle. The specimen was T cells from blood (PBMCs), unsorted or a sorted subset (not recorded which), collected before or after yellow fever vaccination (not recorded which). Read as DNA, the sequence is TGTGCCAGCAGTTACTCCGAACCAGTGGGACTAGCGGGGGGGACCGGGGAGCTGTTTTTT. It specifies CASSYSEPVGLAGGTGELFF.